A selection of T cell receptor beta chains follows, all from one sample in a study of T cell repertoires in cytomegalovirus infection. TCRdb reanalysed the reads using MiXCR and keeps one entry per CDR3 protein. Found here are 150,000 to 200,000 distinct CDR3 sequences, 28% of them singletons; the top ten hold approximately 30%. Sample: PBMCs. All receptors come from a human donor in good health (CMV status not recorded). Some clones in this sample may be carry-over from other donors' samples. CDR3s include the opening cysteine and the closing phenylalanine or tryptophan. A D gene is named only where the DNA matches it firmly. The size field is filled for only some rows; it gives once, few, many or a size class.

>TRBV7-8|TRBJ1-6|NA|TRBD1
CASSTDRGAFGSPLHF
TGTGCCAGCAGCACAGACAGGGGCGCGTTCGGTTCACCCCTCCACTTT
>TRBV12-3/TRBV12-4|TRBJ2-1|NA|NA
CASSLGPKGTQFF
TGTGCCAGCAGTTTAGGCCCCAAGGGTACGCAGTTCTTC
>TRBV7-2|TRBJ1-3|many|NA
CASSTPGPLSGNTIYF
TGTGCCAGCAGCACCCCAGGGCCACTGTCTGGAAACACCATATATTTT
>TRBV9|TRBJ1-1|few|NA
CASSAPDTLAEAFF
TGTGCCAGCAGCGCCCCAGATACGCTCGCTGAAGCTTTCTTT
>TRBV12-3/TRBV12-4|TRBJ2-2|few|TRBD1
CASSDRGLSTGELFF
TGTGCCAGCAGCGACAGGGGGCTGAGCACCGGGGAGCTGTTTTTT
>TRBV6-4|TRBJ2-1|few|NA
CASSDRGGFYNEQFF
TGTGCCAGCAGTGACAGGGGCGGTTTCTACAATGAGCAGTTCTTC
>TRBV19|TRBJ1-2|NA|TRBD1
CASSIDRVSYGYTF
TGTGCCAGTAGTATCGACAGGGTCAGCTATGGCTACACCTTC
>TRBV7-9|TRBJ2-1|NA|NA
CASSVGPISGNEQFF
TGTGCCAGCAGCGTGGGCCCAATTTCGGGAAATGAGCAGTTCTTC
>TRBV4-1|TRBJ1-1|few|NA
CASSQDVDTGAEAFF
TGCGCCAGCAGCCAAGACGTGGACACCGGGGCTGAAGCTTTCTTT
>TRBV6-1|TRBJ1-1|NA|NA
CASRDRLMNTEAFF
TGTGCCAGCAGGGACAGACTCATGAACACTGAAGCTTTCTTT
>TRBV6-5|TRBJ2-7|once|NA
CASRASGRNYEQYF
TGTGCCAGCAGGGCCTCGGGACGGAACTACGAGCAGTACTTC
>TRBV5-6|TRBJ1-4|NA|TRBD1
CASSLSHSGGEKLFF
TGTGCCAGCAGCTTGAGTCACTCAGGGGGTGAAAAACTGTTTTTT
>TRBV18|TRBJ2-7|NA|NA
CASSPREYEQYF
TGTGCCAGCTCCCCTAGGGAGTACGAGCAGTACTTC
>TRBV25-1|TRBJ1-1|NA|TRBD1
CASSEFHRGGGTEAFF
TGTGCCAGCAGTGAATTTCACAGGGGAGGGGGCACTGAAGCTTTCTTT
>TRBV6-8|TRBJ2-7|NA|TRBD1
CASSYGTDSSYEQYF
TGTGCCAGCAGTTACGGGACAGACAGCTCCTACGAGCAGTACTTC
>TRBV11-2|TRBJ2-5|NA|NA
CASSSSSQGQETQHF
TGTGCCAGCAGTTCTTCCTCTCAGGGGCAAGAGACCCAGCACTTC
>TRBV7-9|TRBJ1-2|few|NA
CASSFRQDYGYTF
TGTGCCAGCAGCTTCCGTCAAGACTATGGCTACACCTTC
>TRBV7-8|TRBJ1-5|many|TRBD1
CASSLEGGQDASQHF
TGTGCCAGCAGCTTAGAGGGGGGACAGGATGCCTCCCAGCATTTT
>TRBV11-3|TRBJ2-5|NA|NA
CASSLESGPRETQYF
TGTGCCAGCAGCTTAGAAAGCGGACCCCGCGAGACCCAGTACTTC
>TRBV11-2|TRBJ1-6|NA|NA
CASSSRDNYNSPLHF
TGTGCCAGCAGCTCCCGGGACAACTATAATTCACCCCTCCACTTT
>TRBV6-5|TRBJ1-1|NA|NA
CASSSDRPLSHTEAFF
TGTGCCAGCAGTTCCGATCGACCCCTGAGCCACACTGAAGCTTTCTTT
>TRBV12-3/TRBV12-4|TRBJ1-5|NA|NA
CASSGVLGNQPQHF
TGTGCCAGCTCAGGGGTATTGGGCAATCAGCCCCAGCATTTT
>TRBV3-1|TRBJ1-1|NA|NA
CASSPPGTGINTEAFF
TGTGCCAGCAGCCCGCCCGGGACCGGGATTAACACTGAAGCTTTCTTT
>TRBV7-2|TRBJ2-3|many|NA
CASSSGGAGASTDTQYF
TGTGCCAGCAGCTCAGGGGGAGCGGGCGCTAGCACAGATACGCAGTATTTT
>TRBV2|TRBJ1-1|NA|NA
CAGSRQLNTEAFF
TGTGCCGGGTCGAGACAATTGAACACTGAAGCTTTCTTT
>TRBV19|TRBJ2-7|once|TRBD1
CASSTGGGEQYF
TGTGCCAGTAGTACAGGGGGCGGCGAGCAGTACTTC
>TRBV7-3|TRBJ1-6|many|NA
CASSLSPYNSPLHF
TGTGCCAGCAGCTTGAGCCCCTATAATTCACCCCTCCACTTT
>TRBV12-3/TRBV12-4|TRBJ2-5|NA|NA
CASSQWETQYF
TGTGCCAGCAGTCAATGGGAGACCCAGTACTTC
>TRBV7-9|TRBJ1-2|NA|NA
CASSLDKFYGYTF
TGTGCCAGCAGCTTAGACAAATTCTATGGCTACACCTTC
>TRBV5-1|TRBJ1-1|NA|TRBD1
CASSWTGPTEAFF
TGCGCCAGCAGCTGGACAGGGCCCACTGAAGCTTTCTTT
>TRBV7-3|TRBJ2-1|NA|TRBD2
CASSLMLAGGGEQFF
TGTGCCAGCAGCTTAATGCTAGCGGGGGGAGGGGAGCAGTTCTTC
>TRBV7-9|TRBJ1-4|NA|TRBD1
CAIQDRVSNEKLFF
TGTGCCATACAGGACAGGGTTTCTAATGAAAAACTGTTTTTT
>TRBV6-1|TRBJ1-1|few|NA
CASSGQPWGTEAFF
TGTGCCAGCAGTGGACAGCCCTGGGGCACTGAAGCTTTCTTT
>TRBV3-1|TRBJ1-2|NA|TRBD1
CASSQLVTGTSYGYTF
TGTGCCAGCAGCCAATTGGTGACAGGGACAAGCTATGGCTACACCTTC
>TRBV20-1|TRBJ1-5|few|TRBD1
CSARDRGQYSNQPQHF
TGCAGTGCTAGAGATCGGGGACAGTATAGCAATCAGCCCCAGCATTTT
>TRBV6-1|TRBJ2-2|NA|NA
CASRPENTGELFF
TGTGCCAGCAGGCCAGAAAACACCGGGGAGCTGTTTTTT
>TRBV7-2|TRBJ2-1|few|TRBD1
CASSPPGQGAGEQFF
TGTGCCAGCAGCCCACCGGGACAGGGCGCTGGTGAGCAGTTCTTC
>TRBV2|TRBJ1-2|NA|TRBD1
CASRAGTANYGYTF
TGTGCCAGCAGGGCCGGGACAGCTAACTATGGCTACACCTTC
>TRBV11-2|TRBJ1-2|many|TRBD1
CASSRGTGGYGYTF
TGTGCCAGCAGCCGCGGGACAGGGGGCTATGGCTACACCTTC
>TRBV15|TRBJ1-2|NA|TRBD1
CATSRDALRGPYNYGYTF
TGTGCCACCAGCAGAGATGCGTTGAGGGGGCCATATAACTATGGCTACACCTTC
>TRBV7-2|TRBJ1-2|many|NA
CASTSTWTGANYGYTF
TGTGCCAGCACCTCAACGTGGACCGGGGCTAACTATGGCTACACCTTC
>TRBV12-3/TRBV12-4|TRBJ2-1|NA|NA
CASRSGVVEQFF
TGTGCCAGCAGATCCGGGGTCGTTGAGCAGTTCTTC
>TRBV7-2|TRBJ1-4|many|TRBD1
CASSLDRGREKLFF
TGTGCCAGCAGCTTGGACAGGGGGCGAGAAAAACTGTTTTTT
>TRBV7-6|TRBJ1-4|NA|NA
CASSPYGSSADEKLFF
TGTGCCAGCAGCCCCTATGGATCTTCGGCGGATGAAAAACTGTTTTTT
>TRBV19|TRBJ1-1|NA|NA
CASSIPRRTEAFF
TGTGCCAGTAGTATTCCCCGGAGAACTGAAGCTTTCTTT
>TRBV7-9|TRBJ1-3|few|NA
CASSPPNRDGNTIYF
TGTGCCAGCAGCCCCCCGAACAGGGATGGAAACACCATATATTTT
>TRBV7-8|TRBJ1-4|many|NA
CASRARGLNEKLFF
TGTGCCAGCAGGGCGAGGGGTCTTAATGAAAAACTGTTTTTT
>TRBV4-3|TRBJ1-1|few|TRBD1
CASSQGVDRLNTEAFF
TGCGCCAGCAGCCAAGGGGTGGACAGGCTGAACACTGAAGCTTTCTTT
>TRBV6-1|TRBJ1-1|many|NA
CASSARQTENTEAFF
TGTGCCAGCAGTGCCCGACAGACCGAGAACACTGAAGCTTTCTTT
>TRBV28|TRBJ2-3|many|TRBD2
CASSSLGGGAPTDTQYF
TGTGCCAGCAGTTCCTTGGGCGGGGGGGCCCCCACAGATACGCAGTATTTT
>TRBV29-1|TRBJ1-5|NA|NA
CSVVGHPNQPQHF
TGCAGCGTAGTCGGACATCCTAATCAGCCCCAGCATTTT
>TRBV28|TRBJ1-1|NA|TRBD1
CASSPPGGTDGTEAFF
TGTGCCAGCAGTCCACCTGGCGGGACAGATGGAACTGAAGCTTTCTTT
>TRBV2|TRBJ1-1|NA|NA
CASTPDGGNTEAFF
TGTGCCAGCACTCCGGACGGGGGGAACACTGAAGCTTTCTTT
>TRBV7-2|TRBJ2-3|many|TRBD2
CASSMGLAGGITDTQYF
TGTGCCAGCAGCATGGGACTAGCGGGGGGTATCACAGATACGCAGTATTTT
>TRBV7-8|TRBJ2-2|NA|TRBD2
CASSQSLGGTIGELFF
TGTGCCAGCAGCCAATCCCTCGGGGGGACGATCGGGGAGCTGTTTTTT
>TRBV2|TRBJ2-2|NA|NA
CASSRDSKGAGELFF
TGTGCCAGCAGTCGGGACTCTAAAGGAGCCGGGGAGCTGTTTTTT
>TRBV7-8|TRBJ2-1|many|NA
CASSPWGGANEQFF
TGTGCCAGCAGCCCCTGGGGAGGAGCTAATGAGCAGTTCTTC